This entry lists 22 T cell receptor beta chains sequenced from one sample in a study of shared clonotypes between healthy human individuals. Method: immunoSEQ multiplex PCR; TCRdb's copy keeps in-frame clones and lacks some. This sample has approximately 2.3 million clones, with approximately 95% found just once. The sequencing input was naive CD4+ T cells from PBMCs. Subset of the sample: CD45RA+ positively selected. The receptors here all came from a man between 18 and 29 years old in good health. Some clones in this sample may be carry-over from other donors' samples.

Details on this clone: The same CDR3 also results from other DNA sequences found in this sample. J is TRBJ1-1 and V is TRBV7-3; no reliable D call. The CDR3 has 13 residues. Germline assignment: CDR1 SGHTA and CDR2 FQGTGA. Between the trimmed V and J ends, which lost 2 bases and 2 bases, there was a span of 6 bases. CDR3 nucleotide sequence: TGTGCCAGCAGCTTAGCCCCCAACACTGAAGCTTTCTTT. It specifies CASSLAPNTEAFF.

J is TRBJ1-5 and V is TRBV5-4; D possibly corresponds to TRBD1 (6 bases). V lost 3 bases, J lost 4 bases, and 14 bases lay in between. Germline assignment: CDR1 SGHNT and CDR2 YYREEE (reference sequence). CDR3 length: 15 residues. CDR3 residues: CASSWTPGENQPQHF. The CDR3, as DNA: TGTGCCAGCAGCTGGACGCCAGGGGAGAATCAGCCCCAGCATTTT.

The chain employs TRBV9 and TRBJ2-3, with TRBD1 matching 11 bases. Trimming took 4 bases from V and 4 from J; bases not matched to a gene: 5. There are 15 residues in the CDR3. Germline CDR1 reads SGDLS; CDR2 reads YYNGEE. In DNA, the CDR3 is TGTGCCAGCAGCCCGCGGACAGGGGGCGCAGATACGCAGTATTTT. Protein sequence: CASSPRTGGADTQYF.

The genes are TRBV7-2 and TRBJ1-2; 7 nucleotides match TRBD1. With 4 bases clipped from V and 4 bases from J, the junction kept 3 bases outside the gene matches. Germline loops: CDR1 SGHTA, CDR2 FQGNSA. The CDR3 extends over 13 amino acids. In DNA, the CDR3 is TGTGCCAGCAGCTACAACAGGGGCTATGGCTACACCTTC. Its translation: CASSYNRGYGYTF. Complete variable domain (other parts from reference TRBV7-2 and TRBJ1-2): GAGVSQSPSNKVTEKGKDVELRCDPISGHTALYWYRQSLGQGLEFLIYFQGNSAPDKSGLPSDRFSAERTGGSVSTLTIQRTQQEDSAVYLCASSYNRGYGYTFGSGTRLTVV.

The chain employs TRBV14 and TRBJ1-1; TRBD1 aligns across 9 bases. The germline gives CDR1 SGHDN, CDR2 FVKESK. The CDR3 has 18 amino acids. V was clipped by 1 base and J by 6 bases; unmatched bases: 15. Written as DNA, the CDR3 is TGTGCCAGCAGCCAAGTCCGAGGTGGTCGACAGGGGGTTTCTGAAGCTTTCTTT. Residues: CASSQVRGGRQGVSEAFF.

This chain connects TRBV28 to TRBJ1-5, with TRBD1 identical over 8 bases. CDR3 length: 14 residues. Germline-derived CDR1 and CDR2 are MDHEN and SYDVKM. V dropped 7 bases and J dropped 2; count of bases not matched to a gene: 4. CDR3 region: CASKGQAGNQPQHF. CDR3 DNA sequence: TGTGCCAGCAAGGGACAGGCGGGCAATCAGCCCCAGCATTTT.

This chain links TRBV7-9 with TRBJ1-4; possibly TRBD1 for D (5 bases). Germline-derived CDR1 and CDR2 are SEHNR and FQNEAQ (reference sequence). Trimming took off 4 bases at V and 7 bases at J, with 13 bases between the two ends. CDR3 size: 14 residues. The chain's CDR3 is CASSSSAGIEKLFF. The CDR3, as DNA: TGTGCCAGCAGCTCCAGCGCAGGGATTGAAAAACTGTTTTTT.

J is TRBJ2-1 and V is TRBV9; D might be TRBD1 or TRBD2, each matching 5 bases. Trimming cost V 2 bases and J 1 base, with 10 bases left between them. CDR1 SGDLS and CDR2 YYNGEE come from the germline V gene. The CDR3 loop spans 15 amino acids. The CDR3 nucleotides are TGTGCCAGCAGCGTTGGGTGGGGGTCCTACAATGAGCAGTTCTTC. Translating gives CASSVGWGSYNEQFF.

The V and J genes are TRBV5-1 and TRBJ2-3, with 7 positions matching TRBD2. After removal of 3 bases from V and 5 bases from J, the junction contained 6 bases not matched to a gene. From germline, CDR1 is SGHRS and CDR2 YFSETQ. This CDR3 is 14 amino acids long. CDR3 sequence: CASSSAGEGDTQYF. As DNA, the CDR3 is TGCGCCAGCAGCTCCGCGGGAGAGGGAGATACGCAGTATTTT.

V is TRBV7-9 and J is TRBJ2-7; D not certain. Germline CDR1 SEHNR, CDR2 FQNEAQ (reference sequence). This CDR3 is built from 14 residues. V was pared by 1 base and J by 6 bases, with 13 bases between. The CDR3 bases are TGTGCCAGCAGCTTAGGGACGGAGACCTCCGAGCAGTACTTC. Translation gives CASSLGTETSEQYF.

This rearrangement joins TRBV9 to TRBJ1-3; D not certain. The germline V gene encodes CDR1 SGDLS and CDR2 YYNGEE. The CDR3 is 14 residues long. V lost 4 bases and J lost 8, with 16 bases in between. CDR3 nucleotide sequence: TGTGCCAGCAGCCCCCTCCCCTCGGCGGACACCATATATTTT. It yields the protein CASSPLPSADTIYF.

Regarding this clone: The same CDR3 is also encoded by other DNA sequences in this sample. This chain joins TRBV15 and TRBJ1-1, with D uncertain. V lost 1 base to trimming and J lost 1 base, with 4 bases between them. Looked up from germline, CDR1 is LNHNV and CDR2 is YYDKDF (reference sequence). This CDR3 comprises 13 residues. CDR3 DNA: TGTGCCACCAGCAGAGTAGGGAACACTGAAGCTTTCTTT. This translates into CATSRVGNTEAFF.

The count of this clone is one. The CDR3 sequence: CASSLETPDREQFF. CDR3 nucleotides: TGTGCCAGCAGTTTGGAGACCCCCGACCGTGAGCAGTTCTTC. The V and J genes are TRBV28 and TRBJ2-1, with D unclear. Germline CDR1 reads MDHEN; CDR2 reads SYDVKM. The CDR3 covers 14 residues. V lost 3 bases, J lost 9 bases, and 15 bases lay in between.

The CDR3: CASSPRDLKTYEQYF. The DNA for the CDR3 is TGTGCCAGCTCACCTCGGGACCTGAAAACCTACGAGCAGTACTTC. This sequence joins TRBV18 and TRBJ2-7; D may correspond to TRBD1 or TRBD2 (5 bases each). Trimming cost V 3 bases and J 2 bases, with 14 bases left between them. Germline V CDR1 and CDR2: KGHSH, LQKENI. The CDR3 runs 15 residues.

This chain links TRBV28 with TRBJ2-2; D is unresolved. From germline, CDR1 is MDHEN and CDR2 SYDVKM. The V gene lost 2 bases and the J gene lost 6 bases, with 7 bases spanning the gap. The CDR3 sequence is 13 residues long. This CDR3 is CASSLRLAGELFF. DNA of the CDR3: TGTGCCAGCAGTTTACGGTTGGCCGGGGAGCTGTTTTTT.

The chain combines TRBV10-2 with TRBJ2-2; no definite D call. The CDR3 has 13 residues. Germline lookup yields CDR1 WSHSY and CDR2 SAAADI. V gave up 3 bases and J gave up 8 bases, with 10 bases separating them. For the CDR3, the DNA is TGCGCCAGCAGTGAAGTCAAAGCGGGGGAGCTGTTTTTT. The encoded protein is CASSEVKAGELFF.

This clone is a singleton in its sample. This rearrangement joins TRBV6-1 to TRBJ1-1; TRBD1 might be the D (6 bases). V lost 6 bases and J lost 8, with 16 bases in between. Germline V gene lookup returns CDR1 MNHNS and CDR2 SASEGT. The CDR3 sequence is 13 residues long. The CDR3 here is CASRQGQGLEAFF. CDR3 bases: TGTGCCAGCAGGCAGGGGCAAGGTCTCGAAGCTTTCTTT.

Note on this clone: It is unclear where the CDR3 begins or ends on the DNA, so no DNA is shown, and the CDR3 is as TCRdb lists it. The chain joins TRBV5-1 to TRBJ2-5; TRBD2, the table's D call, lacks a check against the DNA. From its first to its last residue, the CDR3 has 18 amino acids. CDR1 and CDR2 (germline): SGHRS, YFSETQ. The chain's CDR3 is CASSPAVGSGSFLETQYF.

The V gene is TRBV11-2, the J gene TRBJ2-7; no clear D. Germline V gene lookup returns CDR1 SGHAT and CDR2 FQNNGV. V lost 4 bases to trimming and J lost 3 bases, with 16 bases between them. The CDR3 is 15 amino acids. CDR3 sequence: CASSSPGEESYEQYF. Written as DNA, the CDR3 is TGTGCCAGCAGCTCTCCTGGTGAGGAAAGCTACGAGCAGTACTTC.

The chain joins TRBV5-1 to TRBJ1-2; 11 bases line up with TRBD1. Trimming removed 3 bases from V and 8 bases from J; junction bases left unmatched: 9. Germline CDR1 is SGHRS and CDR2 is YFSETQ. The CDR3 is made up of 15 amino acids. CDR3 loop: CASSYSGTGGKGYTF. As DNA, the CDR3 is TGCGCCAGCAGCTACTCCGGGACAGGGGGAAAGGGCTACACCTTC.

The rearrangement links TRBV4-1 to TRBJ2-7; 8 bases match TRBD1. V trimming: 2 bases; J trimming: 3 bases; junction bases outside the gene matches: 6. The germline V gene encodes CDR1 MGHRA and CDR2 YSYEKL. The CDR3 is 15 residues long. This CDR3 reads CASSQPDREYYEQYF. CDR3 coding DNA: TGCGCCAGCAGCCAACCGGACAGGGAATACTACGAGCAGTACTTC.

V is TRBV10-1 and J is TRBJ2-2, with D possibly called TRBD1 or TRBD2 (5 bases each). V shed 1 base and J shed 0 bases, with 9 bases lying between them. The V gene's germline CDR1 is WNHNN and CDR2 SYGVQD (reference sequence). This CDR3 spans 16 amino acids. The CDR3 sequence is CASSEFGGPNTGELFF. In DNA form, the CDR3 reads TGCGCCAGCAGTGAGTTTGGGGGACCGAACACCGGGGAGCTGTTTTTT.